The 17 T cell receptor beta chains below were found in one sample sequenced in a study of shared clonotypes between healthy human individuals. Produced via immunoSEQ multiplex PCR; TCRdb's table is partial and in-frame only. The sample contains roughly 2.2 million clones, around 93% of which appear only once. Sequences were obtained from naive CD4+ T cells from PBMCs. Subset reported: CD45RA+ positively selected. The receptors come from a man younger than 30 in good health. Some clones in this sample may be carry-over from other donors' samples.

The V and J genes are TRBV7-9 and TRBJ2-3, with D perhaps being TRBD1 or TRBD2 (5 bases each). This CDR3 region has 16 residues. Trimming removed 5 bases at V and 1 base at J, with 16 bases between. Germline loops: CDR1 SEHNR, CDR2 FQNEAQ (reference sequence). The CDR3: CASSPKRRGGTDTQYF. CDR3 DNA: TGTGCCAGCAGCCCCAAGCGGAGAGGGGGCACAGATACGCAGTATTTT.

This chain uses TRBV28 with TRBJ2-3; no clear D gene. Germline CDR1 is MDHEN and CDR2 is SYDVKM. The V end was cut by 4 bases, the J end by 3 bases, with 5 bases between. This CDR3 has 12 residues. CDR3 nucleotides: TGTGCCAGCAGTTGGGGTACAGATACGCAGTATTTT. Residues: CASSWGTDTQYF.

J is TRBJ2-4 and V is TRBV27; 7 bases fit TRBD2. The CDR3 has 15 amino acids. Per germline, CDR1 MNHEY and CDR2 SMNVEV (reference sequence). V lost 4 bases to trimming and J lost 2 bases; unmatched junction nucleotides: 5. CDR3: CASSSLAGSKNIQYF. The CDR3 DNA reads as TGTGCCAGCAGTTCGTTAGCGGGTTCCAAAAACATTCAGTACTTC.

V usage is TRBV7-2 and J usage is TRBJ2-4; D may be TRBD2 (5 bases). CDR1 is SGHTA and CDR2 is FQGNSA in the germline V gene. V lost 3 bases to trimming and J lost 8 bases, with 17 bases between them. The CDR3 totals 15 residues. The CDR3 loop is CASSFQPSGGDIQYF. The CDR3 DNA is TGTGCCAGCAGCTTTCAACCGAGCGGTGGGGACATTCAGTACTTC. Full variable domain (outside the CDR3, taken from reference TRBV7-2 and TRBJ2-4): GAGVSQSPSNKVTEKGKDVELRCDPISGHTALYWYRQSLGQGLEFLIYFQGNSAPDKSGLPSDRFSAERTGGSVSTLTIQRTQQEDSAVYLCASSFQPSGGDIQYFGAGTRLSVL.

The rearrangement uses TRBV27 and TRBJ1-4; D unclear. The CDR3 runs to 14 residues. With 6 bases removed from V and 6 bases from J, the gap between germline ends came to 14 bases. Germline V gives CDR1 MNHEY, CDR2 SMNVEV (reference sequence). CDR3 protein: CASRETFADEKLFF. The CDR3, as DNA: TGTGCCAGCAGAGAGACATTCGCCGATGAAAAACTGTTTTTT.

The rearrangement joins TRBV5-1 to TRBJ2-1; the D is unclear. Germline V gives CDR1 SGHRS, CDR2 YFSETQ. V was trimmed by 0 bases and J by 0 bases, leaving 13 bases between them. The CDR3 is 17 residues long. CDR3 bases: TGCGCCAGCAGCTTGGGAGGCCAGCTGAGCTCCTACAATGAGCAGTTCTTC. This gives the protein CASSLGGQLSSYNEQFF.

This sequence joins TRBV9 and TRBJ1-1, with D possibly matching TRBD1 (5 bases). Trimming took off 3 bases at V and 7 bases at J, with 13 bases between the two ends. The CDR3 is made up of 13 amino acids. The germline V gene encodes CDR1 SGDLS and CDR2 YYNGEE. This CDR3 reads CASSGGWQGEAFF. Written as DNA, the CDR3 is TGTGCCAGCAGCGGGGGGTGGCAGGGTGAAGCTTTCTTT.

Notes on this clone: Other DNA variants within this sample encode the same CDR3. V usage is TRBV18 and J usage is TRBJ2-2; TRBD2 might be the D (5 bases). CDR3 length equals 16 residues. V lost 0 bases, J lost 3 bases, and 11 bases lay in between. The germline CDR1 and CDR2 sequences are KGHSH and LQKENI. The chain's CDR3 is CASSPPGGRDTGELFF. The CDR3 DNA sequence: TGTGCCAGCTCACCACCCGGAGGAAGGGACACCGGGGAGCTGTTTTTT. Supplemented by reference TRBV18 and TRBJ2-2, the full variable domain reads NAGVMQNPRHLVRRRGQEARLRCSPMKGHSHVYWYRQLPEEGLKFMVYLQKENIIDESGMPKERFSAEFPKEGPSILRIQQVVRGDSAAYFCASSPPGGRDTGELFFGEGSRLTVL.

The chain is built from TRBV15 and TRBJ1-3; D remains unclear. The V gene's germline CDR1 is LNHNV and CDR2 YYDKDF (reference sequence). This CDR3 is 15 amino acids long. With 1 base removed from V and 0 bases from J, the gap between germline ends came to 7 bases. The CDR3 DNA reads TGTGCCACCAGCAGAGTGGGTTTCTCTGGAAACACCATATATTTT. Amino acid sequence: CATSRVGFSGNTIYF.

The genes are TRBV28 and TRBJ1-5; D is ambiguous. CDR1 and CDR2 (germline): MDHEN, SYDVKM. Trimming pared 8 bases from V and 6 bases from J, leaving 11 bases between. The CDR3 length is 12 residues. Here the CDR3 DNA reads TGTGCCAGCCAAGTTGCGGGTCAGCCCCAGCATTTT. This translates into CASQVAGQPQHF.

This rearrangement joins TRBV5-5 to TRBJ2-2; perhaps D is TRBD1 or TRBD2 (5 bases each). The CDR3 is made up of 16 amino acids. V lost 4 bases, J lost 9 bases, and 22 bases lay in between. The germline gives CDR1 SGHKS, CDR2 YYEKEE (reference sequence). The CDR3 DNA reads TGTGCCAGCAGCCACGGGGCACCCCTTGGATTCCGGGAGCTGTTTTTT. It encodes CASSHGAPLGFRELFF.

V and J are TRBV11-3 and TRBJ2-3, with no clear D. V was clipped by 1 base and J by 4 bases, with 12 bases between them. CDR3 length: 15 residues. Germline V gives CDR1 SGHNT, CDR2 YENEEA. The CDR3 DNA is TGTGCCAGCAGCTTAGGAGCGAGAAGGGCAGATACGCAGTATTTT. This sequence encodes CASSLGARRADTQYF.

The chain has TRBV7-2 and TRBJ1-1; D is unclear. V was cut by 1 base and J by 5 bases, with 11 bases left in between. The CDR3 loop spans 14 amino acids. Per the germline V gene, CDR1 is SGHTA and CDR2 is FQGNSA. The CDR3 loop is CASSLGPYGTEAFF. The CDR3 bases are TGTGCCAGCAGCTTAGGCCCTTACGGGACTGAAGCTTTCTTT. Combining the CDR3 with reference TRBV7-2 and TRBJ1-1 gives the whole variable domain GAGVSQSPSNKVTEKGKDVELRCDPISGHTALYWYRQSLGQGLEFLIYFQGNSAPDKSGLPSDRFSAERTGGSVSTLTIQRTQQEDSAVYLCASSLGPYGTEAFFGQGTRLTVV.

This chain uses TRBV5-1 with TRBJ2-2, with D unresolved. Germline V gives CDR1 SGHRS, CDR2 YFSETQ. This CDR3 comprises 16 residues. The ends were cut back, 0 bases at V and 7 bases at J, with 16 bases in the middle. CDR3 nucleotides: TGCGCCAGCAGCTTGGGTGCTAGTACGGATGTCGGGGAGCTGTTTTTT. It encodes CASSLGASTDVGELFF.

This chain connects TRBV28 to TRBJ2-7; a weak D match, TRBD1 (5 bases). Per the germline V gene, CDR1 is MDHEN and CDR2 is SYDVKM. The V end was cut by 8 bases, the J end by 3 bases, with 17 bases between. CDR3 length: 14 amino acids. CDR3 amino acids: CASARPTQGYEQYF. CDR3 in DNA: TGTGCCAGCGCCCGGCCCACGCAGGGCTACGAGCAGTACTTC.

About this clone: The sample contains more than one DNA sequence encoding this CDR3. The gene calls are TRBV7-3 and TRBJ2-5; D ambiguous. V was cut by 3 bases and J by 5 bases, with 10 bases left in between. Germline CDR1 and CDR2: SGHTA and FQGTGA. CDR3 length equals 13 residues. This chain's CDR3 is CASSLIREETQYF. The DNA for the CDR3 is TGTGCCAGCAGCTTGATCCGAGAGGAGACCCAGTACTTC.

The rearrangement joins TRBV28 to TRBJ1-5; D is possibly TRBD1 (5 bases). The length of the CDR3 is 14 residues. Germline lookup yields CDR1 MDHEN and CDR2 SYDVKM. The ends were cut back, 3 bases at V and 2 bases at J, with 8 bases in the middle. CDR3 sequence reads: CASSFPQGNQPQHF. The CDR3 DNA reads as TGTGCCAGCAGTTTCCCACAGGGCAATCAGCCCCAGCATTTT.